This T cell receptor (beta chain) came from a study of T cell responses to AZD1222 COVID-19 vaccine. Study-level points and caveats: Spike-specific TCRs gained breadth and depth after people received two AZD1222 doses. Samples come after the peak T cell response, not at day 14. There were vaccine-associated CD4 TCRs across spike, dominant at 160-218 and 743-854.

The junction had 14 bases not matched to a gene; V was cut back by 8 bases and J by 6 bases. The CDR3 length is 16 residues. Per the germline V gene, CDR1 is LNHNV and CDR2 is YYDKDF (reference sequence). Sequencing was performed with immunoSEQ multiplex PCR; in TCRdb, only in-frame clones are kept and a portion is missing. Of 150,000 or so clones in the sample, around 93% were seen once. Turning to this clone: The antigen is not known.

This clonotype originated in an adult who received the AZD1222 COVID-19 vaccine. The sample in question was peripheral blood, obtained 28 days after the second AZD1222 dose. The rearrangement uses TRBV15 and TRBJ2-7; TRBD1 agrees at 12 bases. This CDR3 is CATAPKGGQGAGEQYF. The DNA of the CDR3 is TGTGCCACCGCACCGAAGGGGGGACAGGGGGCCGGCGAGCAGTACTTC.